This T cell receptor (beta chain) was identified during a study of circulating CD8 cells and anti-PD-1 response in melanoma (dated by TCRdb to about 2020). In the study overall: Patients received nivolumab intravenously at 3 mg/kg every 2 weeks. The melanoma cohort had some 13 patients, seven of whom got anti-PD-1 as first-line therapy, while the other six had previously had targeted therapy or immunotherapy. Patients with complete or partial responses were classified as responders; those with stable or progressive disease (RECIST v1.1) as non-responders. PD-1 on on-treatment samples was detected using a biotinylated anti-human IgG4 antibody. A total of some 11 melanoma patients were included in the TCR repertoire analysis, 4 of them responders and 7 non-responders. General conclusions and limits of the study: Repertoires were largely private between subsets, with under 7% of TRB clonotypes shared at M1; sharing was highest between DPOS and TIGIT. Both treatment-naive and previously treated patients were included in the cohort, and this mixing was noted by the authors as something that could influence results. Because tumor material could not be accessed, tumor reactivity was instead assessed with peptide assays on expanded sorted subsets. The published TCR repertoire comparisons used only baseline and M1 samples from a small cohort with few responders. The highest diversity was observed in the DNEG repertoire, similar and higher clonality was shown by the PD-1 and DPOS repertoires, and the lowest diversity was found in the TIGIT repertoires. Experiments were generally performed without replicates because of limited material.

Instrument used: NextSeq 500. TCR libraries were prepared from around 16 ng of total RNA with the QIAseq Immune Repertoire RNA Library Kit, Human TCR Panel. TCR libraries were sequenced on an Illumina NextSeq with a Mid Output V2 kit, and asymmetric 261x41 paired-end reads were used. Every TCR library was diluted down to 3.5 to 5 nM, then pooled, denatured and loaded at 1.0 pM. In the original analysis: Processing of the TCR FASTQ files took place in the QIAGEN GeneGlobe Data Analysis Center, and downstream analysis was done in R 3.5.2. Clonality was computed as one minus Shannon entropy normalized by the log of the number of unique productive sequences. For each subset, Fisher exact tests at 5% FDR were used to find TRA or TRB clonotypes whose abundance differed between baseline and M1. Differentially abundant clonotypes were categorized as emerging, expanding, contracting or non-expanding/contracting. Morisita's overlap index was used to measure how much repertoires overlapped between patients. The public reads were reprocessed in TCRdb via fastp at Q25 and MiXCR, keeping in-frame beta chains. One record per CDR3 amino acid sequence lists the most common genes and DNA. TCRdb assigned the V and J calls; the authors' analysis was not used. This sample lists about 840 distinct CDR3 sequences; around 7% were detected once. The ten largest clones add up to about 30% of the sample.

The V and J ends are trimmed by 8 bases and 4 bases, leaving 6 bases between them. The CDR3 runs 10 residues from the cysteine to the phenylalanine. Of all the DNA, just the CDR3 is kept, 30 bases in frame from base 1. The germline V gene gives CDR1 as MDHEN and CDR2 as SYDVKM. This clonotype is categorized as large (0.1 to 1%). The antigen it recognizes is unknown. Base qualities are missing; no much larger clone stands one base away. Four subsets defined by PD-1 and/or TIGIT were sorted from live CD3+CD8+TCRalphabeta+ cells on a BD FACSAria II cell sorter. Circulating CD8 T cells were sorted into four subsets by PD-1 and TIGIT expression to characterize their relevance to anti-PD-1 therapy response. From each sorted CD8 T-cell subset, both TCR alpha and TCR beta chains were sequenced. Peripheral blood was drawn before the first anti-PD-1 injection and after two and four injections. Ficoll gradient centrifugation was used to isolate PBMCs right away. Until use, PBMCs were stored frozen in liquid nitrogen in RPMI containing about 18% FCS and roughly 9.2% DMSO. After thawing, PBMCs were stained with a viability dye and with antibodies against CD3, CD8alpha, TCRalphabeta, PD-1 and TIGIT. Total RNA was extracted with the RNeasy Kit, and every sample reached a RIN above 7.

The clonotype comes from a human donor with melanoma. In this chain, TRBV28 is recombined with TRBJ2-7; D gene: possibly TRBD2, on 6 matching bases. Sequencing was performed on CD8+ T cells from PBMCs, taken at baseline or after one month of anti-PD-1 therapy (not recorded which). The DNA sequence reads TGTGCCAGCGGGACTTACGAGCAGTACTTC. Its protein reads: CASGTYEQYF.